Below, 3 T cell receptor beta chains from the same sample are listed, as sequenced in a study of cytomegalovirus exposure and HLA in healthy donors. The PCR contained 60 Vbeta and 13 Jbeta primers. The protocol was immunoSEQ multiplex PCR, while the TCRdb copy is restricted to in-frame clones and leaves out a portion. This sample has about 120,000 clones; about 81% occur once, and the top ten carry 2.9%. The sequenced sample consisted of PBMCs. These receptors all stem from a woman in her thirties or forties in good health and CMV-seropositive.

This CDR3 reads CASSQILAGVEETQYF. CDR3 DNA: TGTGCCAGCAGCCAGATCCTAGCGGGAGTAGAAGAGACCCAGTACTTC. The chain links TRBV7-9 to TRBJ2-5; 10 bases fit TRBD2. The V and J ends lost 5 bases and 3 bases, in that order; junction bases with no gene match: 9. Per the germline V gene, CDR1 is SEHNR and CDR2 is FQNEAQ (reference sequence). This CDR3 spans 16 amino acids.

This clone was found a few times. The J gene is TRBJ2-3, the V gene TRBV19; D is ambiguous. CDR1 is LNHDA and CDR2 is SQIVND in the germline V gene (reference sequence). The CDR3 contains 12 residues. V lost 3 bases and J 5 bases, leaving 6 bases between the germline ends. The CDR3 spells CASSIFGDTQYF. CDR3 sequence (DNA): TGTGCCAGTAGTATTTTCGGAGATACGCAGTATTTT.

The chain couples TRBV5-1 to TRBJ2-7, with 9 bases identical to TRBD1. J lost 4 bases, V lost 4 bases, and 6 bases had no gene match. The V gene's germline CDR1 is SGHRS and CDR2 YFSETQ. This CDR3 is 14 amino acids long. This CDR3 is CASSAGTGRYEQYF. In nucleotides, the CDR3 is TGCGCCAGCAGCGCGGGGACAGGGAGATACGAGCAGTACTTC. Complete variable domain (other parts from reference TRBV5-1 and TRBJ2-7): KAGVTQTPRYLIKTRGQQVTLSCSPISGHRSVSWYQQTPGQGLQFLFEYFSETQRNKGNFPGRFSGRQFSNSRSEMNVSTLELGDSALYLCASSAGTGRYEQYFGPGTRLTVT.